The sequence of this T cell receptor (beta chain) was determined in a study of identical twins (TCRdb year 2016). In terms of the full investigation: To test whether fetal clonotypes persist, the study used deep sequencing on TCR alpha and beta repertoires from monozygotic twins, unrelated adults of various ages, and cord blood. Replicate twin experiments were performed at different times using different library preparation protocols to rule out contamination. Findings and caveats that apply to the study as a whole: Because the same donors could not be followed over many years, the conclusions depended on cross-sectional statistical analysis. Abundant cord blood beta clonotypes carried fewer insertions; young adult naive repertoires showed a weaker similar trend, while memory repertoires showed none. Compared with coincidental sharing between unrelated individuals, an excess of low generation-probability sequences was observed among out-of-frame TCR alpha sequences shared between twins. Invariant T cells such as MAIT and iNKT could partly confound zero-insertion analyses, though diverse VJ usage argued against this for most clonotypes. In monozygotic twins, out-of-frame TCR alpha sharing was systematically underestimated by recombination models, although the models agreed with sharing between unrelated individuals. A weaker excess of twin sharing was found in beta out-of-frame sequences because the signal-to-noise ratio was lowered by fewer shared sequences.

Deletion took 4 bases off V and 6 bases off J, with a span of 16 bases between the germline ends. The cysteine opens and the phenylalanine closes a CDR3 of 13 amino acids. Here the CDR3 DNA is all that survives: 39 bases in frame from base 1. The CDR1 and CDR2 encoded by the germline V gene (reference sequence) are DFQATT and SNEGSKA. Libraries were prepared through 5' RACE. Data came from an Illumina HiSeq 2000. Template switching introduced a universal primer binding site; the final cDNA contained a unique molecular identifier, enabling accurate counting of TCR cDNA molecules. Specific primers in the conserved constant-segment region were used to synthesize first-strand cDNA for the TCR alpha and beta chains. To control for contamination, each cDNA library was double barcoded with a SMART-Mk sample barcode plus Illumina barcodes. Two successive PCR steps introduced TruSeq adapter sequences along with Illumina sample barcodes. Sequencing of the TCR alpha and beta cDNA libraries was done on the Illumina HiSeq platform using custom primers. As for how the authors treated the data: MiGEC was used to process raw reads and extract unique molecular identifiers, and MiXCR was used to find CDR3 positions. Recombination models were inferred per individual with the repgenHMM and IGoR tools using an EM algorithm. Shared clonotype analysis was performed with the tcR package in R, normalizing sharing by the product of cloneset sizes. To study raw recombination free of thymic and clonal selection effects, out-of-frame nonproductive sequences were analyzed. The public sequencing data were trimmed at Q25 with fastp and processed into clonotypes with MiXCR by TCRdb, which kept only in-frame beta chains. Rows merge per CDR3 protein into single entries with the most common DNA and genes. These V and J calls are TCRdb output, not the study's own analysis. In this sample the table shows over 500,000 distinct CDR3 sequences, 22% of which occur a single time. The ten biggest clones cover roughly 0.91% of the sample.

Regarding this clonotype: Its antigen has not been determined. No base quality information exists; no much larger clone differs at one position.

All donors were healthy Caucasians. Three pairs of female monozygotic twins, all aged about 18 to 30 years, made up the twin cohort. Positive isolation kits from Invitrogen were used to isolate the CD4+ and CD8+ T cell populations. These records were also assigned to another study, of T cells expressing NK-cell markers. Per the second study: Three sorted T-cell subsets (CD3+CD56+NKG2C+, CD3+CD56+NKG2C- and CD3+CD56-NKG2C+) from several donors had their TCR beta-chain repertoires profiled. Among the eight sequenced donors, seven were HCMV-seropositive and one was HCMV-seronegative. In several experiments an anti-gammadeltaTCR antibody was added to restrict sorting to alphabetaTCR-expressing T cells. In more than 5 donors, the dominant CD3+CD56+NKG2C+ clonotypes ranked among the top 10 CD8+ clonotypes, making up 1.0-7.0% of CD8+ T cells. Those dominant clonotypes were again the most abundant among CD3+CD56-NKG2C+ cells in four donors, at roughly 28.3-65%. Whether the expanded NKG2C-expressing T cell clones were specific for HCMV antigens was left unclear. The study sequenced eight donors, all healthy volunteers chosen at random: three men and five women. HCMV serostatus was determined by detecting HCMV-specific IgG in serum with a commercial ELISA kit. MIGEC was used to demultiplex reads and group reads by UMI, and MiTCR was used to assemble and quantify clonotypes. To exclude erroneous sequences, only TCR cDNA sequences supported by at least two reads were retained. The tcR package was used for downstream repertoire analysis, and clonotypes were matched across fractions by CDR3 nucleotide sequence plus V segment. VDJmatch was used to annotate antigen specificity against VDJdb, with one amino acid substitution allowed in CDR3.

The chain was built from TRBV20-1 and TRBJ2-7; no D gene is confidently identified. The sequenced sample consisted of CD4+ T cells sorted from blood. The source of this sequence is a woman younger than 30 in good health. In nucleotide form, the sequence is TGCAGTGCTATCCGTGGAACTGGTGTCGAGCAGTACTTC. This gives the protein CSAIRGTGVEQYF.